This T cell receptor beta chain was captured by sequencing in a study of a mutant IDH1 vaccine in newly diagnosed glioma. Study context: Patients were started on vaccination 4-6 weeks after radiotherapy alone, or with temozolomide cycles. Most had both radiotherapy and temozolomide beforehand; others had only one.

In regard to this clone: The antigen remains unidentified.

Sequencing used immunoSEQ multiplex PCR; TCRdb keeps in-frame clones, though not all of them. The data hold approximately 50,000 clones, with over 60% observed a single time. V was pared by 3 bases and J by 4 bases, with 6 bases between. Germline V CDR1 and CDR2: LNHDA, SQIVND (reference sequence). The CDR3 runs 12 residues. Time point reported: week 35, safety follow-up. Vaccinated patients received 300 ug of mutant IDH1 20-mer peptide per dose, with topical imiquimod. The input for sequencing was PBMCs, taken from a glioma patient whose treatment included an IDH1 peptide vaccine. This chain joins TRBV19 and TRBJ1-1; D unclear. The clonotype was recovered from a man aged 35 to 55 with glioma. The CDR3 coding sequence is TGTGCCAGTAGTATCATGGGCACTGAAGCTTTCTTT. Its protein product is CASSIMGTEAFF.